The clone carrying this T cell receptor (beta chain) showed up many times. Its specificity is unknown. This specimen belongs to a study of identical twins. After template switching added a universal primer site, the resulting cDNA carried unique molecular identifiers. In TCRdb, the 5' RACE reads were re-called with MiXCR into one record per CDR3 protein. Of 420,000 or so distinct CDR3 sequences detected, roughly 20% appear once; the ten largest clones hold approximately 12%. General study results and limits: Clonotypes of the beta chain that were abundant in cord blood carried fewer insertions (memory repertoires showed none).

The sample was naive T cells sorted from blood. The sequence was collected from a man aged 45-60 years in good health.

The CDR3 bases are TGCGCCAGCTCGGGGGGCGGGGATTCCTACAATGAGCAGTTCTTC. It specifies CASSGGGDSYNEQFF. The chain recombines TRBV5-1 with TRBJ2-1; TRBD2 is a possible D gene (7 bases). CDR3 length: 15 residues. In germline, CDR1 is SGHRS, CDR2 YFSETQ. V lost 7 bases to trimming and J lost 1 base, with 15 bases between them.